These T cell receptor beta chains were read from a single sample in a study of blood T cell repertoires in COVID-19. The method was immunoSEQ multiplex PCR; TCRdb's version includes in-frame clones alone and lacks a portion of them. The table shows 210,000 or so clones, with more than 60% occurring only once. The sequencing sample was made of peripheral blood. These receptors all come from a man aged 45 to 65 who had recovered from COVID-19. Both conserved end residues are trimmed from each CDR3. Size is omitted from some rows. Given values are once, few, many or a class for expanded clones.

TRBV29-1	TRBJ2-5	few	SVGDRGETQY
TRBV30	TRBJ2-3	.	AWGLAGGLSTDTQY
TRBV2	TRBJ2-5	.	ASKLGLAGPQTQY
TRBV7-3	TRBJ2-3	.	ASSPSGSATDTQY
TRBV27	TRBJ2-5	.	ASSLGAPGETQY
TRBV28	TRBJ2-1	once	ASSLLSSYNEQF
TRBV27	TRBJ2-7	.	ASTREGSYEQY
TRBV7-2	TRBJ1-4	.	ASSLDRGPEKLF
TRBV7-2	TRBJ2-1	.	ASSAIRQSSVEQF
TRBV7-2	TRBJ2-1	once	ASSSLNEQF
TRBV3-1/TRBV3-2	TRBJ2-6	.	ASSQDGTGPGGANVLT
TRBV11-2	TRBJ2-1	.	ASSDGASGHNEQF
TRBV5-1	TRBJ2-5	.	ASSLSGGSETQY
TRBV14	TRBJ2-4	once	ASSQHRGNIQY
TRBV7-2	TRBJ2-2	.	ASSPDLYTGELF
TRBV2	TRBJ2-7	few	ASSGLAGGYEQY
TRBV9	TRBJ2-1	.	ASSQEGLAGAGEQF
TRBV18	TRBJ2-1	few	ASSPNPGTGGNEQF
TRBV7-9	TRBJ2-1	.	ASSLRGASGSSEQF
TRBV5-4	TRBJ1-6	few	ASSLDRRRDSPLH
TRBV12-5	TRBJ1-1	.	ASGGTAAATEAF
TRBV2	TRBJ1-1	.	ASGRTLAF
TRBV9	TRBJ1-1	.	ASSVGRGLSTEAF
TRBV7-2	TRBJ2-6	.	ASSLSSSGANVLT
TRBV5-1	TRBJ2-1	.	ASSLSTSGRNEQF
TRBV7-9	TRBJ2-3	many	ASSLGLARNTDTQY
TRBV28	TRBJ2-3	.	ASREQRERGTDTQY
TRBV28	TRBJ2-7	.	ASSLWDKGFYEQY
TRBV6-6	TRBJ1-6	few	ASSPKQRVWDRASPLH
TRBV6-6	TRBJ1-2	.	ASSHSSGLSNYGYT
TRBV7-3	TRBJ2-1	once	ASSLKAGVETEQF
TRBV5-4	TRBJ2-1	.	ASSPPGGTSYNEQF
TRBV29-1	TRBJ1-1	.	SGKGGFGTEAF
TRBV29-1	TRBJ1-2	.	SGEDNNYGYT
TRBV9	TRBJ1-3	once	ASSVDIFDTIY
TRBV29-1	TRBJ1-2	few	SVEEGGGGYT
TRBV7-3	TRBJ2-1	.	ASSLSQYNEQF
TRBV14	TRBJ2-5	.	ASSLYRTDQETQY
TRBV7-9	TRBJ2-2	many	ASRQGAQDTGELF
TRBV28	TRBJ2-4	.	ASRNFRIQY
TRBV5-1	TRBJ2-7	once	ASSLGQGRYEQY
TRBV30	TRBJ1-3	.	AWNQGAPGNTIY
TRBV19	TRBJ2-7	.	ASSIGWKREVYEQY
TRBV3-1/TRBV3-2	TRBJ2-2	.	ASSQALGGFTGELF
TRBV30	TRBJ2-7	.	ASRARGHEQY
TRBV9	TRBJ2-5	.	ASSPPTGLAGETQY
TRBV11-3	TRBJ2-7	.	ASSFDQEAEQY
TRBV28	TRBJ1-2	.	ASSSLTGEDYGYT
TRBV21-1	TRBJ1-1	.	ASSKHLSDRGYELNTEAF
TRBV20-1	TRBJ1-1	.	SAMRGTEAF
TRBV30	TRBJ2-1	.	AWRGRGDNEQF
TRBV7-8	TRBJ1-2	.	ASSFDNRVRSYT
TRBV9	TRBJ1-2	.	ASSGNRGWLFYT
TRBV28	TRBJ1-6	.	ACKRAWDRESPLH